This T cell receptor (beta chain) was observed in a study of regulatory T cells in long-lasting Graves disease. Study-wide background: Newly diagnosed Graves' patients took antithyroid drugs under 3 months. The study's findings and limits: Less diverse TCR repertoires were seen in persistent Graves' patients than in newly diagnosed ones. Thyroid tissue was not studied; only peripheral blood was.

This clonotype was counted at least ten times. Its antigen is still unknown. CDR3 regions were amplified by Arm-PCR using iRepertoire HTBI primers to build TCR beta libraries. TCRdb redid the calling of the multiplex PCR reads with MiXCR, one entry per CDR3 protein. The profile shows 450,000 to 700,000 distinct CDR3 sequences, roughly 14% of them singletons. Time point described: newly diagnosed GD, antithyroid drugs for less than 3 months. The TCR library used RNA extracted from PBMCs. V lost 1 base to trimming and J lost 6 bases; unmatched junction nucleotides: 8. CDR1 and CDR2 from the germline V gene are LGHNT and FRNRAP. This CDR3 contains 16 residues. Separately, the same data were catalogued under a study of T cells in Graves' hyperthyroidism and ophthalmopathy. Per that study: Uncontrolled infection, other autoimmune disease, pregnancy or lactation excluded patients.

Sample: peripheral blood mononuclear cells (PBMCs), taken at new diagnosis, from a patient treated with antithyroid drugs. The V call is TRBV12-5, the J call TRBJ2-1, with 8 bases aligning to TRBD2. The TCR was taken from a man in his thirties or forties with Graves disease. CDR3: CASGLGLSGTGNEQFF. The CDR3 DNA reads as TGTGCTAGTGGTTTGGGACTTAGCGGGACGGGCAATGAGCAGTTCTTC.